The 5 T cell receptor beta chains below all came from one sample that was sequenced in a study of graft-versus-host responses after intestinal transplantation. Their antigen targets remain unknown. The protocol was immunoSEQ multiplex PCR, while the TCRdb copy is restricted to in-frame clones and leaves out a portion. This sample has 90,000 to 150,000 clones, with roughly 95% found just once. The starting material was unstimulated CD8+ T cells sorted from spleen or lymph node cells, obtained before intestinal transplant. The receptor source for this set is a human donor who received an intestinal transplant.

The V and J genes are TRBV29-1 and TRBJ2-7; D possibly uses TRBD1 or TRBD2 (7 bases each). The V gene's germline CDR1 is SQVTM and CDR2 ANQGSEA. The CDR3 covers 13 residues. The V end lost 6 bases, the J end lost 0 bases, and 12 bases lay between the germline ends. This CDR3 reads CSVQGGFSYEQYF. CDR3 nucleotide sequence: TGCAGCGTCCAGGGGGGGTTCTCCTACGAGCAGTACTTC.

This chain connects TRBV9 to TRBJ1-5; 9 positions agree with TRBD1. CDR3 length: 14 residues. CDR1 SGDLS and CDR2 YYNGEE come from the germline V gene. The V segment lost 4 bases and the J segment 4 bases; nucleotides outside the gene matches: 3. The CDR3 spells CASSFGTGNQPQHF. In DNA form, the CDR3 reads TGTGCCAGCAGCTTTGGGACAGGGAATCAGCCCCAGCATTTT. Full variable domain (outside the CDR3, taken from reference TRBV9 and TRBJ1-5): DSGVTQTPKHLITATGQRVTLRCSPRSGDLSVYWYQQSLDQGLQFLIQYYNGEERAKGNILERFSAQQFPDLHSELNLSSLELGDSALYFCASSFGTGNQPQHFGDGTRLSIL.

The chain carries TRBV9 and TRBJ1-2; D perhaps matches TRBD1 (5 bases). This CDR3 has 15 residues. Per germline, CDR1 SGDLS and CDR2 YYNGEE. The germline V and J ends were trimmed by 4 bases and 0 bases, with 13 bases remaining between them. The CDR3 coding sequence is TGTGCCAGCAGCCCCGAGGGACGCTCTAACTATGGCTACACCTTC. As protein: CASSPEGRSNYGYTF.

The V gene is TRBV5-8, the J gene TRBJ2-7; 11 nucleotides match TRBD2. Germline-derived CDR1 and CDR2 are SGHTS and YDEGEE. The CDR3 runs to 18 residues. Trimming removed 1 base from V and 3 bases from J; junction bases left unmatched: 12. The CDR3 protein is CASSLSLAGDSRSYEQYF. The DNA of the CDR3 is TGTGCCAGCAGCTTGTCACTAGCGGGGGATTCGAGAAGCTACGAGCAGTACTTC.

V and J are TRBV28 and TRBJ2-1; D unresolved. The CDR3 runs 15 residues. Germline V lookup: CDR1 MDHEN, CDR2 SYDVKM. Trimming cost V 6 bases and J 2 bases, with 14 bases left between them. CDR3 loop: CASSPRPIPYNEQFF. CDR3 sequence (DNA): TGTGCCAGCAGCCCTCGGCCCATACCCTACAATGAGCAGTTCTTC.